Reported below is one T cell receptor beta chain. Assay used: immunoSEQ multiplex PCR; TCRdb lists only in-frame clones, some missing. The sample yields about 2.4 million clones, approximately 90% seen once. The CDR3 loop spans 15 amino acids. The V segment lost 5 bases and the J segment 12 bases; nucleotides outside the gene matches: 14. The V gene's germline CDR1 is LNHDA and CDR2 SQIVND (reference sequence). This specimen belongs to a study of shared clonotypes between healthy human individuals. The rearrangement joins TRBV19 to TRBJ2-5, with TRBD2 matching 11 bases. The clonotype comes from a man younger than 30 in good health. The sequencing sample was made of naive CD4+ T cells sorted from blood. The subset was: CD45RA+ positively selected. CDR3 in amino acids: CASSPEGTSGARKYF. CDR3 in DNA: TGTGCCAGTAGTCCCGAGGGGACTAGCGGAGCCCGAAAGTACTTC. Together with reference TRBV19 and TRBJ2-5, the CDR3 gives the full variable domain: DGGITQSPKYLFRKEGQNVTLSCEQNLNHDAMYWYRQDPGQGLRLIYYSQIVNDFQKGDIAEGYSVSREKKESFPLTVTSAQKNPTAFYLCASSPEGTSGARKYFGPGTRLLVL.